Below, 6 T cell receptor beta chains from the same sample are listed, as sequenced in a study of early T cells in non-severe SARS-CoV-2 infection. TCRdb redid the calling of the 5' RACE reads with MiXCR, one entry per CDR3 protein. The sample shows around 44,000 distinct CDR3 sequences, 7% to 8% of them seen only once. The sample taken for sequencing was whole blood. All receptors derive from an adult who was a healthcare worker with PCR-confirmed SARS-CoV-2 infection or an uninfected control (not recorded which).

The chain is built from TRBV29-1 and TRBJ2-2; D uncertain. Deletions cut 3 bases from V and 5 bases from J, with 7 bases between. The CDR3 contains 12 residues. CDR1 and CDR2 from the germline V gene are SQVTM and ANQGSEA. In DNA form, the CDR3 reads TGCAGCGTTGATAGTAGGACCGGGGAGCTGTTTTTT. The encoded protein is CSVDSRTGELFF.

V gene TRBV10-3 combines with J gene TRBJ2-1, with 10 bases lining up with TRBD1. The V and J ends lost 7 bases and 9 bases, in that order; junction bases with no gene match: 9. CDR1 is ENHRY, CDR2 SYGVKD, per germline. This CDR3 spans 14 amino acids. The CDR3 reads CAIKGGQGEGEQFF. Here the CDR3 DNA reads TGTGCCATCAAGGGAGGACAGGGGGAAGGTGAGCAGTTCTTC.

This clonotype has a count of ten or more. This sequence joins TRBV4-2 and TRBJ1-3; no clear D. The CDR3 is 15 amino acids. Germline CDR1 and CDR2: LGHNA and YNFKEQ. Trimming shortened V by 0 bases and J by 0 bases, and 6 bases separated the two germline ends. As DNA, the CDR3 is TGTGCCAGCAGCCAAGATCGCTTCTCTGGAAACACCATATATTTT. Its protein product is CASSQDRFSGNTIYF.

This clonotype was observed a handful of times. The chain carries TRBV24-1 and TRBJ2-3, with D perhaps matching TRBD2 (5 bases). The CDR3 is 14 amino acids. The germline V gene has CDR1 KGHDR and CDR2 SFDVKD. Trimming removed 4 bases at V and 1 base at J, with 8 bases between. CDR3 residues: CATSDPGGTDTQYF. The DNA for the CDR3 is TGTGCCACCAGTGACCCCGGGGGCACAGATACGCAGTATTTT.

This chain links TRBV13 with TRBJ2-3; 10 bases agree with TRBD2. The CDR3 runs 18 residues. Trimming removed 0 bases from V and 2 bases from J; junction bases left unmatched: 8. CDR1 is PRHDT and CDR2 is FYEKMQ in the germline V gene (reference sequence). CDR3 DNA: TGTGCCAGCAGCTTAGGCCTCACTAGCGGGGACGACACAGATACGCAGTATTTT. Translation gives CASSLGLTSGDDTDTQYF. Together with reference TRBV13 and TRBJ2-3, the CDR3 gives the full variable domain: AAGVIQSPRHLIKEKRETATLKCYPIPRHDTVYWYQQGPGQDPQFLISFYEKMQSDKGSIPDRFSAQQFSDYHSELNMSSLELGDSALYFCASSLGLTSGDDTDTQYFGPGTRLTVL.

This clonotype was detected many times. The chain employs TRBV12-3 or TRBV12-4 and TRBJ1-5; D remains ambiguous. The CDR3 contains 15 residues. V was cut by 6 bases and J by 2 bases, with 14 bases left in between. CDR3 amino acids: CASRPRGLGNQPQHF. CDR3 nucleotide sequence: TGTGCCAGCAGGCCCCGAGGGCTGGGCAATCAGCCCCAGCATTTT.